This T cell receptor beta chain derives from a study of blood T cells in healthy people across ages. Germline V gene data show CDR1 as SEHNR and CDR2 as FQNEAQ (reference sequence). The length of the CDR3 is 15 residues. Trimming removed 2 bases at V and 0 bases at J, with 10 bases between. Primers used in a second PCR of about 6 to 11 cycles were a sample-barcoded 5' primer and a J-beta primer mix. Via MiXCR, TCRdb re-called the 5' RACE reads, giving one row per CDR3 protein. This sample carries 700,000 to 900,000 distinct CDR3 sequences, approximately 24% of them seen once, and the ten largest clones take under 3%. These sequences were also reported in another study, on T cells of mothers and their children. Per that study: Related mother-child pairs shared marginally more repertoire than unrelated pairs, though not significantly.

The receptor's source is a boy aged 10-17 years in good health. The chain uses TRBV7-9 and TRBJ1-1; D gene ambiguous. The sequencing input was blood. The CDR3 bases are TGTGCCAGCAGCTTAAAGGACCCCATGAACACTGAAGCTTTCTTT. This translates into CASSLKDPMNTEAFF.